This section outlines one T cell receptor (beta chain) sequence together with its context. As yet, its antigen is unknown. The CDR3 has 14 residues. Germline V CDR1 and CDR2: SGHDT, YYEEEE. The V gene lost 4 bases and the J gene lost 4 bases, with 14 bases spanning the gap. The data originate from a study of cytomegalovirus exposure and HLA in healthy donors. Study-wide findings and caveats: The CMV antigen specificity of a few CMV-associated chains was confirmed through in vitro analysis.

Primers included in the PCR were 60 Vbeta and 13 Jbeta primers. The protocol was immunoSEQ multiplex PCR, while the TCRdb copy is restricted to in-frame clones and leaves out a portion. The table includes fewer than 180,000 clones, less than 85% detected once. The sequence came from a man aged 50-59 years in good health and CMV-seropositive. Sequenced: PBMCs. The chain employs TRBV5-6 and TRBJ1-1; tentatively, D is TRBD1 (5 bases). The chain's CDR3 is CASSTRQLGTEAFF. DNA of the CDR3: TGTGCCAGCAGCACCCGACAGTTAGGCACTGAAGCTTTCTTT.